This T cell receptor beta chain was sequenced for a study of T cell responses to AZD1222 COVID-19 vaccine. Findings and limits, study-wide: Clonal diversity was possibly underestimated, and the donors were mostly white British, with more females. Only six people who got AZD1222 tested seropositive at baseline.

The germline V and J ends were trimmed by 6 bases and 3 bases, with 14 bases remaining between them. Germline V CDR1 and CDR2: MGHDK, SYGVNS. This CDR3 is built from 15 residues. Using immunoSEQ multiplex PCR, the repertoire was profiled, and TCRdb retains in-frame clones only, with some absent. The data contain about 190,000 clones, 85% to 90% of them singletons. About this clone itself: Its antigen is as yet unknown.

This receptor was taken from an adult in good health. V gene TRBV25-1 combines with J gene TRBJ2-2; weak D call: TRBD1 (5 bases). This material consisted of peripheral blood, taken on day 0 of AZD1222 vaccination. CDR3 bases: TGTGCCAGCAGCCAACTTGGACAAGACACCGGGGAGCTGTTTTTT. Encoded protein: CASSQLGQDTGELFF.